This TCR beta chain was identified during a study of metastatic and nonmetastatic thyroid tumors. This clone was counted at least ten times. Thyroid surgery was performed in patients who had received no treatment beforehand. TCRdb ran MiXCR on the PCR reads. The sample includes around 15,000 clones, 24% of them seen just once. CDR1 is WNHNN and CDR2 is SYGVQD in the germline V gene (reference sequence). Between the trimmed V and J ends, which lost 0 bases and 6 bases, there was a span of 9 bases. This CDR3 is built from 14 residues. The receptor was isolated from a male donor with papillary thyroid cancer or a benign thyroid nodule (not recorded which). Some clones in this sample may be carry-over from other donors' samples. V gene TRBV10-1 combines with J gene TRBJ1-5, with D unclear. Material: tumor tissue. CDR3 residues: CASSESGPGQPQHF. The DNA for the CDR3 is TGCGCCAGCAGTGAGTCCGGCCCCGGTCAGCCCCAGCATTTT.